This entry lists 28 T cell receptor beta chains sequenced from one sample in a study of T cell repertoires in cytomegalovirus infection. TCRdb redid the calling of the reads with MiXCR, one entry per CDR3 protein. The sample records 170,000 or so distinct CDR3 sequences, approximately 18% being singletons. Material for sequencing was CD8+ T cells from PBMCs. All receptors come from a human donor in good health (CMV status not recorded). Some clones in this sample may be carry-over from other donors' samples.

The rearrangement joins TRBV12-3 or TRBV12-4 to TRBJ2-7; 7 nucleotides align to TRBD1. The ends lost 5 bases at V and 4 bases at J; junction bases unmatched: 14. The CDR3 has 16 residues. The CDR3 sequence: CASSGRDSRLQYEQYF. The CDR3, as DNA: TGTGCCAGCAGTGGAAGGGACAGCCGACTGCAATACGAGCAGTACTTC.

The chain employs TRBV13 and TRBJ1-1, with unresolved D. CDR3 length: 14 residues. Trimming took 5 bases from V and 4 from J, leaving 14 bases between them. Germline CDR1 PRHDT, CDR2 FYEKMQ (reference sequence). CDR3 in amino acids: CASSMVLRGTEAFF. The CDR3, as DNA: TGTGCCAGCAGCATGGTACTCCGAGGCACTGAAGCTTTCTTT.

V usage is TRBV20-1 and J usage is TRBJ1-3; possible D gene TRBD1, 5 bases. The V end lost 3 bases, the J end lost 3 bases, and 9 bases lay between the germline ends. From germline, CDR1 is DFQATT and CDR2 SNEGSKA (reference sequence). The CDR3 covers 13 residues. The CDR3 is CSARGTGGNTIYF. CDR3 coding DNA: TGCAGTGCTAGGGGGACTGGTGGAAACACCATATATTTT.

The chain combines TRBV7-4 with TRBJ1-1, with D unclear. This CDR3 is built from 10 residues. Germline assignment: CDR1 SGHVT and CDR2 SQSDAQ. Trimming took 3 bases from V and 10 from J, leaving 6 bases between them. Here the CDR3 reads CASSLDGAFF. Here the CDR3 DNA reads TGTGCCAGCAGCTTGGATGGAGCTTTCTTT.

V and J are TRBV2 and TRBJ1-2; 7 nucleotides line up with TRBD1. V shed 7 bases, J shed 8 bases, and the junction held 7 bases outside the gene matches. Germline CDR1 and CDR2: SNHLY and FYNNEI. This CDR3 has 12 residues. The CDR3 loop is CASIKGGEGYTF. The CDR3 DNA reads as TGTGCCAGCATTAAAGGGGGCGAGGGCTACACCTTC.

J is TRBJ2-7 and V is TRBV20-1; D unclear. The CDR3 totals 13 residues. Deletions cut 2 bases from V and 3 bases from J, with 11 bases between. CDR1 is DFQATT and CDR2 is SNEGSKA in the germline V gene (reference sequence). The CDR3 nucleotides read TGCAGTGCTAGACCTCAGGAATTCTACGAGCAGTACTTC. This codes for CSARPQEFYEQYF.

V gene TRBV7-2 combines with J gene TRBJ2-5, with D maybe TRBD2 (6 bases). Germline loops: CDR1 SGHTA, CDR2 FQGNSA. This CDR3 spans 16 amino acids. V lost 5 bases and J 2 bases, leaving 18 bases between the germline ends. CDR3 bases: TGTGCCAGCAGCCTCCGGGGCGGGATAGAACAAGAGACCCAGTACTTC. Its protein is CASSLRGGIEQETQYF.

V gene TRBV27 combines with J gene TRBJ2-1, with TRBD1 identical over 7 bases. Germline-derived CDR1 and CDR2 are MNHEY and SMNVEV (reference sequence). The V and J ends lost 9 bases and 12 bases, in that order; junction bases with no gene match: 20. The CDR3 extends over 15 amino acids. CDR3 sequence: CASSPSTGFGAGQFF. The CDR3 region has the DNA TGTGCCAGTTCCCCCTCGACAGGGTTCGGCGCGGGGCAGTTCTTC.

CDR3 nucleotide sequence: TGTGCTAGTGGTTCGCTCCCCGGGACAGATAAGAACACCGGGGAGCTGTTTTTT. It translates to CASGSLPGTDKNTGELFF. This sequence joins TRBV12-5 and TRBJ2-2; 7 nucleotides match TRBD1. The CDR3 has 18 amino acids. From germline, CDR1 is LGHNT and CDR2 FRNRAP. Trimming took 4 bases from V and 1 from J; bases not matched to a gene: 12.

CDR3 coding DNA: TGTGCCTTCGAAGGGAAGGGAATGAACACTGAAGCTTTCTTT. Translating gives CAFEGKGMNTEAFF. This chain joins TRBV6-2 or TRBV6-3 and TRBJ1-1; unclear D gene. Trimming took 11 bases from V and 0 from J, leaving 16 bases between them. This CDR3 spans 14 amino acids. The germline V gene has CDR1 MNHEY and CDR2 SVGEGT.

The V call is TRBV4-2, the J call TRBJ1-5; D is perhaps TRBD1 (5 bases). The length of the CDR3 is 16 residues. The germline V and J ends were trimmed by 0 bases and 4 bases, with 13 bases remaining between them. Germline loops: CDR1 LGHNA, CDR2 YNFKEQ. This chain's CDR3 is CASSQDGDGLNQPQHF. Here the CDR3 DNA reads TGTGCCAGCAGCCAAGACGGGGACGGCCTTAATCAGCCCCAGCATTTT.

The chain links TRBV11-2 to TRBJ1-4, with D tentatively TRBD1 (5 bases). Germline-derived CDR1 and CDR2 are SGHAT and FQNNGV. V lost 3 bases, J lost 7 bases, and 21 bases lay in between. This CDR3 contains 17 residues. CDR3 sequence: CASSFRSSRDGIEKLFF. For the CDR3, the DNA is TGTGCCAGCAGCTTTCGGTCGTCCAGGGACGGAATTGAAAAACTGTTTTTT.

This chain connects TRBV5-1 to TRBJ1-2; the match to TRBD1 covers 7 bases. Germline-derived CDR1 and CDR2 are SGHRS and YFSETQ. V lost 3 bases and J lost 0; bases outside the gene matches: 8. The CDR3 is 16 residues long. The CDR3 region has the DNA TGCGCCAGCAGCTCTGGGACAGCCTCTCCTAACTATGGCTACACCTTC. Translated, it gives CASSSGTASPNYGYTF. The full variable domain, with the rest looked up from reference TRBV5-1 and TRBJ1-2, is KAGVTQTPRYLIKTRGQQVTLSCSPISGHRSVSWYQQTPGQGLQFLFEYFSETQRNKGNFPGRFSGRQFSNSRSEMNVSTLELGDSALYLCASSSGTASPNYGYTFGSGTRLTVV.

Only a few counts were recorded for this clonotype. The V call is TRBV7-9, the J call TRBJ2-3; perhaps TRBD2 as D (5 bases). V was cut by 5 bases and J by 0 bases, with 15 bases left in between. The CDR3 extends over 16 amino acids. Germline CDR1 reads SEHNR; CDR2 reads FQNEAQ (reference sequence). The CDR3: CASSARPSGSTDTQYF. In nucleotides, the CDR3 is TGTGCCAGCAGCGCGAGACCTTCGGGGAGCACAGATACGCAGTATTTT.

This clonotype was seen only a few times. The junction does not match germline at one end; this may be a read error. This chain connects TRBV7-9 to TRBJ2-2; 8 bases map to TRBD2. The CDR3 contains 16 residues. Germline CDR1 is SEHNR and CDR2 is FQNEAQ (reference sequence). The CDR3 region is CASRRSGGGDNGELVF. Written as DNA, the CDR3 is TGTGCCAGCAGGCGTTCCGGGGGGGGCGACAACGGGGAGCTGGTTTTT.

The rearrangement links TRBV4-2 to TRBJ2-3, with 7 bases aligning to TRBD2. This CDR3 has 15 residues. V shed 1 base, J shed 2 bases, and the junction held 3 bases outside the gene matches. Germline V gene data show CDR1 as LGHNA and CDR2 as YNFKEQ. Here the CDR3 DNA reads TGTGCCAGCAGCCAAGGGGGGGGGGACACAGATACGCAGTATTTT. Protein product: CASSQGGGDTDTQYF.

The chain has TRBV19 and TRBJ1-4; D remains ambiguous. CDR3 length equals 15 residues. With 3 bases removed from V and 2 bases from J, the gap between germline ends came to 10 bases. Germline V gives CDR1 LNHDA, CDR2 SQIVND (reference sequence). The CDR3 reads CASSMSKSTNEKLFF. The DNA for the CDR3 is TGTGCCAGTAGTATGAGTAAATCTACTAATGAAAAACTGTTTTTT.

There are a few counts of this clonotype. The rearrangement uses TRBV20-1 and TRBJ2-3; 9 bases align to TRBD2. The CDR3 contains 15 residues. V shed 3 bases and J 2 bases; nucleotides not matched to a gene: 6. Germline assignment: CDR1 DFQATT and CDR2 SNEGSKA (reference sequence). The CDR3 DNA is TGCAGTGCTAGCCAGCGGGGGGCCCTCACAGATACGCAGTATTTT. It is translated as CSASQRGALTDTQYF.

The sample holds a few counts of this clonotype. The chain recombines TRBV27 with TRBJ2-1; TRBD1 matches at 8 bases. This CDR3 spans 14 amino acids. Trimming cost V 5 bases and J 6 bases; bases outside gene matches: 6. Germline CDR1 and CDR2: MNHEY and SMNVEV (reference sequence). The CDR3 loop reads CASSPWTGPNEQFF. For the CDR3, the DNA is TGTGCCAGCAGTCCCTGGACAGGGCCCAATGAGCAGTTCTTC.

The sample holds a few counts of this clonotype. The J gene is TRBJ1-1, the V gene TRBV4-1; D gene uncertain. The V gene's germline CDR1 is MGHRA and CDR2 YSYEKL. The V end was cut by 0 bases, the J end by 6 bases, with 14 bases between. CDR3 length: 15 residues. The CDR3 sequence: CASSQEGAGVAEAFF. CDR3 DNA: TGCGCCAGCAGCCAAGAGGGCGCTGGGGTCGCTGAAGCTTTCTTT.

This clonotype was detected many times. The chain is built from TRBV12-3 or TRBV12-4 and TRBJ1-2, with D hard to call. The V gene lost 6 bases and the J gene lost 4 bases, with 12 bases spanning the gap. The CDR3 length is 13 residues. The CDR3: CASSPDLSYGYTF. CDR3 in DNA: TGTGCCAGCAGCCCAGACCTTAGCTATGGCTACACCTTC.

This clonotype has more than one count but fewer than ten. The rearrangement joins TRBV3-1 to TRBJ1-2; D is possibly TRBD1 (5 bases). The CDR3 sequence is 16 residues long. The germline V gene has CDR1 LGHDT and CDR2 YNNKEL (reference sequence). The ends were cut back, 0 bases at V and 7 bases at J, with 18 bases in the middle. The CDR3 nucleotides are TGTGCCAGCAGCCAAGATCTTCAGGGAGGAAGATCTGGCTACACCTTC. Protein: CASSQDLQGGRSGYTF.

The rearrangement links TRBV7-9 to TRBJ1-5; TRBD1 matches at 7 bases. CDR1 SEHNR and CDR2 FQNEAQ come from the germline V gene (reference sequence). Losses at the gene ends were 4 bases for V and 4 bases for J; bases not matched to a gene: 13. The CDR3 is 17 residues long. The DNA of the CDR3 is TGTGCCAGCAGCTCATCAGCCAGGGGGTATGAGAATCAGCCCCAGCATTTT. This codes for CASSSSARGYENQPQHF. Using reference TRBV7-9 and TRBJ1-5 for the parts outside the CDR3, the full variable domain is DTGVSQNPRHKITKRGQNVTFRCDPISEHNRLYWYRQTLGQGPEFLTYFQNEAQLEKSRLLSDRFSAERPKGSFSTLEIQRTEQGDSAMYLCASSSSARGYENQPQHFGDGTRLSIL.

This clonotype was seen once. This sequence joins TRBV6-5 and TRBJ1-2; a weak D match, TRBD1 (6 bases). The CDR3 has 14 amino acids. The V end lost 1 base, the J end lost 6 bases, and 12 bases lay between the germline ends. CDR1 and CDR2 (germline): MNHEY, SVGAGI. The CDR3 loop is CASSYFGGPDGYTF. DNA of the CDR3: TGTGCCAGCAGTTACTTCGGGGGCCCGGATGGCTACACCTTC.

The chain recombines TRBV4-1 with TRBJ1-1; D unresolved. The germline V gene has CDR1 MGHRA and CDR2 YSYEKL. V was trimmed by 0 bases and J by 5 bases, leaving 7 bases between them. The CDR3 extends over 13 amino acids. CDR3 DNA: TGCGCCAGCAGCCAAGATCAAGGGACTGAAGCTTTCTTT. Protein: CASSQDQGTEAFF.

The table lists this clonotype with many counts. This rearrangement joins TRBV12-3 or TRBV12-4 to TRBJ1-3; D is uncertain. V shed 3 bases and J shed 4 bases, with 10 bases lying between them. The CDR3 covers 14 residues. This chain's CDR3 is CASSFGVTGNTIYF. As DNA, the CDR3 is TGTGCCAGCAGTTTTGGGGTGACGGGAAACACCATATATTTT.

There are a few counts of this clonotype. The chain has TRBV7-3 and TRBJ2-1; 7 bases align to TRBD1. CDR3 length: 17 residues. The V and J ends lost 5 bases and 0 bases, in that order; junction bases with no gene match: 10. CDR1 SGHTA and CDR2 FQGTGA come from the germline V gene. CDR3 DNA: TGTGCCAGCAGCCATAGACAGGGATGGAGCTCCTACAATGAGCAGTTCTTC. It specifies CASSHRQGWSSYNEQFF.

There are a few counts of this clonotype. The rearrangement joins TRBV5-5 to TRBJ2-1, with TRBD1 matching 11 bases. Germline CDR1 is SGHKS and CDR2 is YYEKEE (reference sequence). The CDR3 has 19 amino acids. Trimming took 3 bases from V and 4 from J; bases not matched to a gene: 15. In nucleotides, the CDR3 is TGTGCCAGCAGCTCACGGACAGGGGGCGTAACAAAAGGATACAATGAGCAGTTCTTC. This translates into CASSSRTGGVTKGYNEQFF.